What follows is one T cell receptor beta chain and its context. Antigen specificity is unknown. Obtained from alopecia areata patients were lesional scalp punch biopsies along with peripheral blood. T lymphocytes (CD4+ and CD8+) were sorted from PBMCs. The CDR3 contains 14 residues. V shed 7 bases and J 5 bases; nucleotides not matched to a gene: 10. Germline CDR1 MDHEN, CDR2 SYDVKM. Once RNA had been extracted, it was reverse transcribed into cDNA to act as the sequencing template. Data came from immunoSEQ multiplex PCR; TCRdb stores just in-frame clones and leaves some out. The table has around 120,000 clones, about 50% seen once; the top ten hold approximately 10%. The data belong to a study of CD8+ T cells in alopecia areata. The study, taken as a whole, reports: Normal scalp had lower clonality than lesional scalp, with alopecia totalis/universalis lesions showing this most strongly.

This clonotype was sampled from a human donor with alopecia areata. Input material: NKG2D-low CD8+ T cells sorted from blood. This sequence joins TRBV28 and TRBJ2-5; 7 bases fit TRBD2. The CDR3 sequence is CASTPGGGAETQYF. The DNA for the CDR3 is TGTGCCAGCACTCCTGGGGGAGGGGCGGAGACCCAGTACTTC.